The next 7 T cell receptor beta chains were all read from a single sample in a study of cytomegalovirus exposure and HLA in healthy donors. PCR amplification relied on 60 Vbeta primers (plus 13 Jbeta primers). Repertoires were generated with immunoSEQ multiplex PCR, while TCRdb's copy carries only in-frame clones and drops some. Of about 120,000 clones listed, 70% to 80% are singletons. The specimen sequenced was PBMCs. The receptors derive from a woman in her thirties or forties in good health and CMV-seropositive.

The genes are TRBV7-2 and TRBJ2-5; TRBD1 matches 7 bases. CDR1 and CDR2 (germline): SGHTA, FQGNSA. This CDR3 contains 15 residues. V shed 2 bases, J shed 3 bases, and the junction held 6 bases outside the gene matches. This chain's CDR3 is CASSLSGTVKETQYF. CDR3 coding DNA: TGTGCCAGCAGCTTATCCGGGACAGTAAAAGAGACCCAGTACTTC.

The gene calls are TRBV7-3 and TRBJ1-5; a weak D match, TRBD1 (6 bases). Per germline, CDR1 SGHTA and CDR2 FQGTGA. V dropped 3 bases and J dropped 0 bases, with 15 bases sitting between them. The CDR3 totals 17 residues. In DNA form, the CDR3 reads TGTGCCAGCAGCTTTCGGACAGAACTTTATAGCAATCAGCCCCAGCATTTT. Translated, it gives CASSFRTELYSNQPQHF.

The rearrangement joins TRBV18 to TRBJ1-5; TRBD1 is a possible D gene (6 bases). Trimming pared 0 bases from V and 5 bases from J, leaving 14 bases between. This CDR3 is 16 amino acids long. Germline values: CDR1 KGHSH, CDR2 LQKENI. CDR3 amino acids: CASSPPGGGGDQPQHF. The CDR3 DNA follows: TGTGCCAGCTCACCACCGGGCGGGGGCGGGGATCAGCCCCAGCATTTT.

The chain employs TRBV30 and TRBJ2-7, with 10 bases fitting TRBD1. This CDR3 has 15 amino acids. V lost 5 bases to trimming and J lost 3 bases; unmatched junction nucleotides: 10. Germline CDR1 GTSNPN, CDR2 SVGIG (reference sequence). The CDR3 loop reads CAWDPGTGVSYEQYF. The CDR3 DNA reads as TGTGCCTGGGACCCCGGGACAGGGGTAAGCTACGAGCAGTACTTC.

This rearrangement joins TRBV19 to TRBJ2-4, with TRBD2 matching 14 bases. This CDR3 has 20 amino acids. Germline V gene data show CDR1 as LNHDA and CDR2 as SQIVND (reference sequence). The V gene end was trimmed by 5 bases and the J gene end by 1 base; junction bases not matched to a gene: 13. DNA for the CDR3: TGTGCCAGTAGTGCCGGACCGGGACTAGCGGGAGAGGGGGCCAAAAACATTCAGTACTTC. It yields the protein CASSAGPGLAGEGAKNIQYF.

The chain has TRBV6-6 and TRBJ2-2; perhaps TRBD2 as D (5 bases). The V and J ends lost 6 bases and 4 bases respectively, with 15 bases between them. CDR3 size: 15 residues. Looked up from germline, CDR1 is MNHNY and CDR2 is SVGAGI (reference sequence). CDR3 region: CASSRGGSVTGELFF. The CDR3 DNA follows: TGTGCCAGCAGCCGGGGTGGGTCGGTCACCGGGGAGCTGTTTTTT.

This chain links TRBV21-1 with TRBJ2-2; TRBD2 is the table's D call and was not checked against the DNA. TRBV21-1 is recorded as a pseudogene. The CDR3 runs to 16 residues. The CDR3 region has the DNA TGTGCCAGCAGCAAAAGGCCCGACTCGAACACCGGGGAGCTGTTTTTT. It encodes CASSKRPDSNTGELFF.